Presented here are 23 T cell receptor beta chains from one specimen sequenced in a study of Graves' ophthalmopathy and Graves' hyperthyroidism. Transcripts of RNA were the source for amplifying TCR beta CDR3 regions. Scientists carried out first-round RT-PCR using HTBI primers and then a second-round multiplex PCR. One entry per CDR3 protein, called by TCRdb with MiXCR from the multiplex PCR reads. This sample has around 660,000 distinct CDR3 sequences, with roughly two fifths found just once. Input material: peripheral blood. These receptor sequences come from an adult man with Graves' ophthalmopathy.

This clonotype was counted ten times or more. The chain is built from TRBV6-1 and TRBJ1-4; no definite D call. This CDR3 region has 14 residues. Trimming took off 2 bases at V and 6 bases at J, with 10 bases between the two ends. CDR1 is MNHNS, CDR2 SASEGT, per germline. The CDR3 loop reads CASSEPGKDEKLFF. The CDR3 nucleotides read TGTGCCAGCAGTGAACCAGGAAAGGATGAAAAACTGTTTTTT.

This clonotype was picked up many times. The chain joins TRBV20-1 to TRBJ2-7, with D hard to call. The CDR3 spans 13 residues. The germline V and J ends were trimmed by 1 base and 5 bases, with 12 bases remaining between them. Germline CDR1 DFQATT, CDR2 SNEGSKA (reference sequence). This chain's CDR3 is CSARGLTFHEQYF. Written as DNA, the CDR3 is TGCAGTGCTAGAGGTCTGACCTTCCACGAGCAGTACTTC.

The chain links TRBV7-2 to TRBJ1-4; 7 bases map to TRBD1. Germline-derived CDR1 and CDR2 are SGHTA and FQGNSA. The CDR3 consists of 14 residues. The trim removed 5 bases at V and 7 bases at J, leaving 7 bases unmatched. The CDR3 spells CASSQRGDSEKLFF. The CDR3 region has the DNA TGTGCCAGCAGCCAGCGGGGGGACAGTGAAAAACTGTTTTTT.

This clonotype has at least ten counts. This chain connects TRBV7-2 to TRBJ1-2, with D hard to call. There are 12 residues in the CDR3. Trimming stripped 5 bases from V and 8 bases from J, with 12 bases between. Germline CDR1 and CDR2: SGHTA and FQGNSA. CDR3 nucleotide sequence: TGTGCCAGCAGCCCCCACCCTACAGGCTACACCTTC. Its protein product is CASSPHPTGYTF.

The V gene is TRBV10-3, the J gene TRBJ1-6, with D maybe TRBD1 (5 bases). Germline CDR1 ENHRY, CDR2 SYGVKD. The V end was cut by 11 bases, the J end by 9 bases, with 11 bases between. This CDR3 comprises 11 residues. This chain's CDR3 is CAARDASPLHF. Here the CDR3 DNA reads TGTGCCGCCAGGGACGCTTCACCCCTCCACTTT.

V and J are TRBV12-3 or TRBV12-4 and TRBJ2-2; D is ambiguous. The V end was cut by 2 bases, the J end by 4 bases, with 5 bases between. The CDR3 is 13 residues long. The CDR3 protein is CASSLWPTGELFF. The DNA of the CDR3 is TGTGCCAGCAGTTTATGGCCCACCGGGGAGCTGTTTTTT.

This chain links TRBV10-3 with TRBJ2-7; 7 positions agree with TRBD1. The J segment lost 0 bases and the V segment lost 4 bases, leaving 6 bases of the junction unmatched. The CDR3 extends over 15 amino acids. The germline V gene has CDR1 ENHRY and CDR2 SYGVKD. This CDR3 reads CAISGHGQDSYEQYF. CDR3 sequence (DNA): TGTGCCATCAGTGGCCATGGACAGGACTCCTACGAGCAGTACTTC.

A few counts support this clonotype. The chain recombines TRBV9 with TRBJ2-2; 9 bases are a match to TRBD1. V was clipped by 0 bases and J by 6 bases; unmatched bases: 0. The CDR3 totals 14 residues. CDR1 is SGDLS and CDR2 is YYNGEE in the germline V gene. This chain's CDR3 is CASSVDRGPGELFF. The CDR3 DNA is TGTGCCAGCAGCGTAGACAGGGGGCCCGGGGAGCTGTTTTTT.

This clonotype was recorded a few times. The rearrangement links TRBV29-1 to TRBJ2-3; D is ambiguous. The CDR3 is 14 residues long. Trimming removed 6 bases at V and 0 bases at J, with 13 bases between. CDR1 SQVTM and CDR2 ANQGSEA come from the germline V gene. For the CDR3, the DNA is TGCAGCGTCCCCCGCGGCGATAGCACAGATACGCAGTATTTT. Translated: CSVPRGDSTDTQYF.

This clonotype has a count of ten or more. The chain combines TRBV5-8 with TRBJ2-5, with TRBD1 identical over 8 bases. Germline CDR1 reads SGHTS; CDR2 reads YDEGEE. This CDR3 comprises 15 residues. V was clipped by 4 bases and J by 2 bases; unmatched bases: 7. The CDR3 reads CASSRDRGEQETQYF. CDR3 DNA: TGTGCCAGCAGCCGAGACAGGGGTGAACAAGAGACCCAGTACTTC.

This clonotype was recorded many times. This chain uses TRBV6-6 with TRBJ1-2; a weak D match, TRBD1 (5 bases). V gave up 2 bases and J gave up 4 bases, with 11 bases separating them. CDR3 length equals 14 residues. Germline V gives CDR1 MNHNY, CDR2 SVGAGI (reference sequence). This CDR3 reads CASSYTPGTYGYTF. DNA for the CDR3: TGTGCCAGCAGTTACACGCCGGGGACCTATGGCTACACCTTC.

This clonotype showed up many times. The V call is TRBV7-9, the J call TRBJ2-7, with D possibly matching TRBD2 (5 bases). The CDR3 is 12 residues long. Trimming took 8 bases from V and 8 from J, leaving 16 bases between them. CDR1 SEHNR and CDR2 FQNEAQ come from the germline V gene (reference sequence). The CDR3 bases are TGTGCCAGCGCGGGTATCAATGGGAAGCAGTACTTC. Translation: CASAGINGKQYF.

The chain combines TRBV9 with TRBJ1-3, with D perhaps matching TRBD1 (6 bases). Trimming stripped 2 bases from V and 7 bases from J, with 16 bases between. The V gene's germline CDR1 is SGDLS and CDR2 YYNGEE. The CDR3 covers 15 residues. DNA of the CDR3: TGTGCCAGCAGCGTTAGCCGGGACACCTCGAACACCATATATTTT. Protein sequence: CASSVSRDTSNTIYF.

Ten or more counts support this clonotype. CDR3 sequence (DNA): TGTGCCAGCAGCTTACTCGGGACAGGAGTTACTAACTATGGCTACACCTTC. Residues: CASSLLGTGVTNYGYTF. The rearrangement links TRBV5-8 to TRBJ1-2; TRBD1 agrees at 8 bases. V lost 2 bases, J lost 0 bases, and 9 bases stayed unmatched. This CDR3 is 17 amino acids long. Germline lookup yields CDR1 SGHTS and CDR2 YDEGEE.

The rearrangement links TRBV25-1 to TRBJ1-2; 8 bases are a match to TRBD1. CDR1 and CDR2 from the germline V gene are MGHDK and SYGVNS. The CDR3 extends over 15 amino acids. After removal of 4 bases from V and 4 bases from J, the junction contained 8 bases not matched to a gene. The CDR3 region has the DNA TGTGCCAGCAGTGCCTCGGGACAGGCGGTCTATGGCTACACCTTC. It yields the protein CASSASGQAVYGYTF.

This clonotype appeared many times. This chain uses TRBV9 with TRBJ1-3, with D hard to call. The CDR3 sequence is 12 residues long. Trimming cost V 0 bases and J 2 bases, with 0 bases left between them. Germline V gives CDR1 SGDLS, CDR2 YYNGEE. CDR3 DNA: TGTGCCAGCAGCGTAGCTGGAAACACCATATATTTT. Translating gives CASSVAGNTIYF.

The chain carries TRBV2 and TRBJ2-5, with D unclear. The CDR3 spans 13 residues. Germline CDR1 reads SNHLY; CDR2 reads FYNNEI. Trimming stripped 2 bases from V and 5 bases from J, with 9 bases between. The CDR3 coding sequence is TGTGCCAGCAGTGAAAGCCCACGGGAGACCCAGTACTTC. Amino acids: CASSESPRETQYF.

Turning to this clonotype: The junction does not match germline at one end; this may be a read error. The chain combines TRBV19 with TRBJ1-1, with 7 bases lining up with TRBD1. This CDR3 spans 16 amino acids. The germline gives CDR1 LNHDA, CDR2 SQIVND (reference sequence). The CDR3 spells CASSQDRGQLYEIAFF. In DNA form, the CDR3 reads TGCGCCAGCAGCCAGGATAGGGGACAGCTCTATGAAATTGCTTTCTTT.

The rearrangement joins TRBV10-3 to TRBJ1-4, with 12 bases aligning to TRBD1. J lost 5 bases, V lost 3 bases, and 4 bases had no gene match. The CDR3 length is 16 residues. Germline V gene lookup returns CDR1 ENHRY and CDR2 SYGVKD. In nucleotides, the CDR3 is TGTGCCATCAGTGATTGGGACAGGGGGCAGAATGAAAAACTGTTTTTT. This gives the protein CAISDWDRGQNEKLFF.

The chain is built from TRBV10-3 and TRBJ1-3; D is ambiguous. Trimming pared 3 bases from V and 2 bases from J, leaving 11 bases between. Germline V gene data show CDR1 as ENHRY and CDR2 as SYGVKD. The CDR3 totals 15 residues. The CDR3 loop reads CAISDFGSAGNTIYF. The CDR3 DNA reads TGTGCCATCAGTGATTTTGGGTCGGCTGGAAACACCATATATTTT.

For the CDR3, the DNA is TGTGCCAGCAGTGACGGGAGGGCCCGTGAGCAGTACTTC. It translates to CASSDGRAREQYF. J is TRBJ2-7 and V is TRBV2; 8 bases map to TRBD2. The germline V gene encodes CDR1 SNHLY and CDR2 FYNNEI. J was trimmed by 7 bases and V by 3 bases; bases with no gene match: 5. The CDR3 consists of 13 residues.

The count of this clonotype is one. Relative to the germline gene, one junction end is altered; a read error may explain this. J is TRBJ2-7 and V is TRBV7-8, with 9 nucleotides matching TRBD2. Germline V CDR1 and CDR2: SGHVS, FQNEAQ. The CDR3 runs 16 residues. CDR3 protein: CVSSFFRLAVHYEQYF. The CDR3 nucleotides are TGTGTCAGCAGCTTTTTTAGACTAGCGGTCCACTACGAGCAGTACTTC.

In its sample, this clonotype was seen a few times. This chain joins TRBV6-1 and TRBJ1-5, with TRBD1 matching over 9 bases. This CDR3 spans 16 amino acids. The V gene end was trimmed by 1 base and the J gene end by 6 bases; junction bases not matched to a gene: 7. Germline CDR1 and CDR2: MNHNS and SASEGT. CDR3 in amino acids: CASSEVTGGAGQPQHF. Here the CDR3 DNA reads TGTGCCAGCAGTGAAGTAACAGGGGGCGCGGGTCAGCCCCAGCATTTT.